This T cell receptor (beta chain) stems from a study of Ad26.COV2.S vaccination and SARS-CoV-2 variants. Study information: The study gave Ad26.COV2.S intramuscularly, once or twice 56 days apart.

Repertoires were generated with immunoSEQ multiplex PCR, while TCRdb's copy carries only in-frame clones and drops some. The sample holds 290,000 or so clones; more than 75% are singletons and the top ten take about 3.1%. Treatment given: 15 to 20 received Ad26.COV2.S at low or high dose, single or two shots; roughly five received placebo; per-sample allocation not given. Vaccine and placebo recipients were sampled on day 63 after the first injection. It was Wuhan-strain SARS-CoV-2 spike that the Ad26 vaccine vector expressed. Whole-study results and caveats: Breadth, reportedly substantial, characterized the spike-specific CD8+ and CD4+ T cell responses after vaccination. Higher spike-specific TCR breadth was found in vaccine recipients than in placebo recipients.

This CDR3 has 16 residues. The germline V and J ends were trimmed by 6 bases and 5 bases, with 21 bases remaining between them. Per germline, CDR1 LNHDA and CDR2 SQIVND (reference sequence). Comment on this clone: Its antigen is undetermined.

The chain uses TRBV19 and TRBJ2-3, with D maybe TRBD2 (5 bases). This clonotype originated in a person between 18 and 59 years old who received the Ad26.COV2.S COVID-19 vaccine or a placebo. The source was peripheral blood, collected in a trial of Ad26.COV2.S vaccine versus placebo. The CDR3 DNA reads as TGTGCCAGTAGAGGGTGGAGGCCTCACCCTGGAGATACGCAGTATTTT. Protein sequence: CASRGWRPHPGDTQYF.